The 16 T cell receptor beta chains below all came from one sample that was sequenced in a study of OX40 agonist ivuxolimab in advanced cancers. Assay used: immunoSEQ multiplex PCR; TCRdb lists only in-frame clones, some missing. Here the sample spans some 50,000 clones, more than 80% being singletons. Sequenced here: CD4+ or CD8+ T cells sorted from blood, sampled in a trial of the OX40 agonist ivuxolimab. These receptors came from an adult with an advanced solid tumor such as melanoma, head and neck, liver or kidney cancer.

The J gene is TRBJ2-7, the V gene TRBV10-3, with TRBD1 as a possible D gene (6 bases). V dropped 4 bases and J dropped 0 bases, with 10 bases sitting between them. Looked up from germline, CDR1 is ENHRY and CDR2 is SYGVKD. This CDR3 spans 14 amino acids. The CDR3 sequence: CAISGTATSYEQYF. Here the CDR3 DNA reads TGTGCCATCAGTGGGACAGCTACCTCCTACGAGCAGTACTTC.

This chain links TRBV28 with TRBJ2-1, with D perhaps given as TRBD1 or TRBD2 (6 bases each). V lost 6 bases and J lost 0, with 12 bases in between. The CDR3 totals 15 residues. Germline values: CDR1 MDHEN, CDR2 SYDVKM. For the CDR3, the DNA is TGTGCCAGCAGAGAAGGGGGGATCTCCTACAATGAGCAGTTCTTC. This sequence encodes CASREGGISYNEQFF.

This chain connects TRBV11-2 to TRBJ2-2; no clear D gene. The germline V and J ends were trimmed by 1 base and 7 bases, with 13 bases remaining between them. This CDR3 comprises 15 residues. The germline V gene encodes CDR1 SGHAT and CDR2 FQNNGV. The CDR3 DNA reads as TGTGCCAGCAGCTTAGTCTCTGGGTTGATCGGGGAGCTGTTTTTT. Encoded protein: CASSLVSGLIGELFF.

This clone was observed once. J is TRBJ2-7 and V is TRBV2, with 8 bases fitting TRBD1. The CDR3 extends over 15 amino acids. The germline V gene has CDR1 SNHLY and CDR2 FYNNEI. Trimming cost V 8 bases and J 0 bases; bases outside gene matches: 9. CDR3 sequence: CASLPPGQASYEQYF. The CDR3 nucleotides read TGTGCCAGCCTTCCTCCGGGACAGGCCTCCTACGAGCAGTACTTC. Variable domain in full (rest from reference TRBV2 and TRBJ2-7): EPEVTQTPSHQVTQMGQEVILRCVPISNHLYFYWYRQILGQKVEFLVSFYNNEISEKSEIFDDQFSVERPDGSNFTLKIRSTKLEDSAMYFCASLPPGQASYEQYFGPGTRLTVT.

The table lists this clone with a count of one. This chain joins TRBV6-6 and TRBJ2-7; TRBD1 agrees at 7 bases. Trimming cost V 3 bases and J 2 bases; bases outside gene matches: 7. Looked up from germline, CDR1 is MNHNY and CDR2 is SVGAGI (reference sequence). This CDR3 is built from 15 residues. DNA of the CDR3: TGTGCCAGCAGTTATAGGGGGCGCGGAACCTACGAGCAGTACTTC. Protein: CASSYRGRGTYEQYF.

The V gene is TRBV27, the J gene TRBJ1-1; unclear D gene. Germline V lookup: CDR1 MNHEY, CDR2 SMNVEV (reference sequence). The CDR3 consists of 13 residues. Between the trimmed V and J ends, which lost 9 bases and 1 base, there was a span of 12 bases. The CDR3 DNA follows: TGTGCCAGAGTAGGCAGGACGAACACTGAAGCTTTCTTT. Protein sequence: CARVGRTNTEAFF.

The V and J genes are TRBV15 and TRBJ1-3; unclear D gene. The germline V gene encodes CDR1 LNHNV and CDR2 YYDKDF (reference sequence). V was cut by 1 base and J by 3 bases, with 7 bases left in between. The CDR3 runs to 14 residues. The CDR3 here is CATSRVGVGNTIYF. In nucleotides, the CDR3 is TGTGCCACCAGCAGAGTTGGAGTTGGAAACACCATATATTTT.

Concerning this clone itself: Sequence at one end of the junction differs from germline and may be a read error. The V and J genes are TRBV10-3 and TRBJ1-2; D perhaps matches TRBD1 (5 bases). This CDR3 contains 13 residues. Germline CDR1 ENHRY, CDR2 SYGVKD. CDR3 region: CTISGGTYYGYTF. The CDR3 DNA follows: TGTACCATCAGTGGGGGGACTTACTATGGCTACACCTTC.

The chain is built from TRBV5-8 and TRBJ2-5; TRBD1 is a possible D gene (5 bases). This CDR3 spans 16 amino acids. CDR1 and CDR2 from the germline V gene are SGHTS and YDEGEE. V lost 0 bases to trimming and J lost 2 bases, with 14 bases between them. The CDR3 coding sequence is TGTGCCAGCAGCTTGGGGCAGGGTGGACCTCAAGAGACCCAGTACTTC. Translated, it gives CASSLGQGGPQETQYF.

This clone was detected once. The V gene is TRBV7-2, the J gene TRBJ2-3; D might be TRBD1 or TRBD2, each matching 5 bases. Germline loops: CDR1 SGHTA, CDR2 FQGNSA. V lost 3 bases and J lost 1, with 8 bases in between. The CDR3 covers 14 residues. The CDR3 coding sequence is TGTGCCAGCAGCTTGGGACCGCGCACAGATACGCAGTATTTT. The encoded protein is CASSLGPRTDTQYF.

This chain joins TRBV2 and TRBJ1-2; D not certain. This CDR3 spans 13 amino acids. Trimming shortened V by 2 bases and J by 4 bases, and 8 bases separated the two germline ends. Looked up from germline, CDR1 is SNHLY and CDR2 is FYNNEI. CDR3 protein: CASSELGSYGYTF. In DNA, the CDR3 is TGTGCCAGCAGTGAACTGGGAAGCTATGGCTACACCTTC. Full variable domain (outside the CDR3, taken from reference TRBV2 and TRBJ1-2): EPEVTQTPSHQVTQMGQEVILRCVPISNHLYFYWYRQILGQKVEFLVSFYNNEISEKSEIFDDQFSVERPDGSNFTLKIRSTKLEDSAMYFCASSELGSYGYTFGSGTRLTVV.

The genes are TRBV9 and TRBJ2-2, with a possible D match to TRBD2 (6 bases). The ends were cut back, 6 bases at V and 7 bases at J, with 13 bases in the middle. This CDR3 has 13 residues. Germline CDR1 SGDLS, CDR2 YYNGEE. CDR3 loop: CASNSRGGGELFF. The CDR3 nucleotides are TGTGCCAGCAATAGTCGGGGAGGCGGGGAGCTGTTTTTT.

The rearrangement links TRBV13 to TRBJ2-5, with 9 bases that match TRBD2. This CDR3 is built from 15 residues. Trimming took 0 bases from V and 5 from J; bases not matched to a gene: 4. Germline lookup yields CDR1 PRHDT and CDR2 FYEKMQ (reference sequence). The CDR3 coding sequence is TGTGCCAGCAGCTTAGGAGCGGGGGGTCGGGAGACCCAGTACTTC. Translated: CASSLGAGGRETQYF.

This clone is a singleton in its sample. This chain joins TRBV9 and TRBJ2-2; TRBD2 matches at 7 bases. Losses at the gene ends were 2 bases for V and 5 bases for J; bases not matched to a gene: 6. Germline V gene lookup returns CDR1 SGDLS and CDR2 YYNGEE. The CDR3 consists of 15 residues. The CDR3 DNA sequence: TGTGCCAGCAGCGTCGAAGCGGGGTTAACCGGGGAGCTGTTTTTT. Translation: CASSVEAGLTGELFF.

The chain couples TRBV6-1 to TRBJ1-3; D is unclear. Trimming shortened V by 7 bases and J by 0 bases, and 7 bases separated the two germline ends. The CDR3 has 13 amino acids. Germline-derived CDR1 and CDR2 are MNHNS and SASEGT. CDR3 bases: TGTGCCAGCACGAGTTTCTCTGGAAACACCATATATTTT. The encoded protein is CASTSFSGNTIYF.

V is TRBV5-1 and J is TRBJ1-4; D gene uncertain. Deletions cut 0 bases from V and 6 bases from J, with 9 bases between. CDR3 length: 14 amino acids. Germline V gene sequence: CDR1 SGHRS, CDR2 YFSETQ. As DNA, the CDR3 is TGCGCCAGCAGCTTGGGAACGGCCTATGAAAAACTGTTTTTT. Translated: CASSLGTAYEKLFF.